This T cell receptor (beta chain) came from a study of shared clonotypes between healthy human individuals. Sequenced by immunoSEQ multiplex PCR; TCRdb stores in-frame clones only, minus some. The sample holds 2 million to 3 million clones, about 92% seen once. The CDR3 sequence is 15 residues long. Material: naive CD4+ T cells sorted from blood. Specified subset: CD45RA+ positively selected. The chain employs TRBV1 and TRBJ2-1; the table's D gene call, TRBD2, was not cross checked with the DNA. TRBV1 is tagged as a pseudogene. This clonotype was obtained from a man between 18 and 35 years old in good health. The CDR3 DNA is TGCACCAGCAGCCTACCGGGACTACCCTACAATGAGCAGTTCTTC. The encoded protein is CTSSLPGLPYNEQFF.